These T cell receptor beta chains were read from a single sample in a study of cytotoxic CD8 clonotypes in ibrutinib-treated CLL. TCRdb keeps only in-frame clones here, not all; method: immunoSEQ multiplex PCR. This repertoire shows about 200,000 clones, about four fifths found once; its top ten account for around 10%. Sequenced here: PBMCs, sampled after 12 months of ibrutinib treatment. These receptors came from a human donor with chronic lymphocytic leukemia. Each CDR3 is given with its conserved first and last residue. D genes are given only for firm matches. The size of a clone is reported for some rows only, either as once, few or many, or as a class for expanded clones.

>TRBJ2-1|-|-|TRBV30
CAWGRYNEQFF
TGTGCCTGGGGGAGATACAATGAGCAGTTCTTC
>TRBJ1-2|-|TRBD1|TRBV2
CASGGQGWYGYTF
TGTGCCAGCGGCGGACAGGGGTGGTATGGCTACACCTTC
>TRBJ2-7|once|-|TRBV4-2
CASSQDLVTASYEQYF
TGTGCCAGCAGCCAAGATCTAGTAACTGCCTCCTACGAGCAGTACTTC
>TRBJ2-3|-|TRBD1|TRBV9
CASSPQDRPQYF
TGTGCCAGCAGCCCCCAGGACAGGCCGCAGTATTTT
>TRBJ2-7|-|TRBD2|TRBV10-3
CAISEEGGGRYEQYF
TGTGCCATCAGTGAAGAGGGCGGGGGGAGGTACGAGCAGTACTTC
>TRBJ2-7|few|TRBD1|TRBV19
CASTPDRGTDEQYF
TGTGCCAGTACTCCGGACAGGGGAACGGACGAGCAGTACTTC
>TRBJ1-2|-|-|TRBV23-1
CASSQSRAGTGYTF
TGCGCCAGCAGTCAATCCCGGGCAGGGACTGGCTACACCTTC
>TRBJ2-3|-|-|TRBV7-9
CASSLGRSTDTQYF
TGTGCCAGCAGCTTAGGGCGGAGCACAGATACGCAGTATTTT
>TRBJ1-2|-|-|TRBV7-7
CASRVRGRGGEDGYTF
TGTGCTAGCAGGGTAAGGGGCAGGGGAGGGGAGGATGGCTACACCTTC
>TRBJ2-1|-|-|TRBV5-1
CASSPGAGRVDEQFF
TGCGCCAGCAGCCCCGGGGCAGGGCGGGTTGATGAGCAGTTCTTC
>TRBJ1-1|-|-|TRBV4-2
CASSPSQGRRGGYTEAFF
TGTGCCAGCAGCCCGTCCCAGGGGCGCCGAGGGGGGTACACTGAAGCTTTCTTT
>TRBJ2-7|-|-|TRBV18
CASSPRDGSYEQYF
TGTGCCAGCTCACCAAGGGACGGCTCCTACGAGCAGTACTTC
>TRBJ1-4|once|-|TRBV5-1
CASSLDGTRYEKLFF
TGCGCCAGCAGCTTGGATGGGACCCGGTATGAAAAACTGTTTTTT
>TRBJ2-3|-|-|TRBV6-5
CASSSVNTQYF
TGTGCCAGCAGCAGCGTGAATACGCAGTATTTT
>TRBJ2-1|-|TRBD2|TRBV5-8
CASSSLAGIDNEQFF
TGTGCCAGCAGCAGTCTAGCGGGAATAGACAATGAGCAGTTCTTC
>TRBJ2-2|-|TRBD1|TRBV7-9
CASEPGQGLTGELFF
TGTGCCAGCGAACCGGGACAGGGTTTAACCGGGGAGCTGTTTTTT
>TRBJ1-2|-|-|TRBV20-1
CSAGANYGYTF
TGCAGTGCTGGGGCTAACTATGGCTACACCTTC
>TRBJ2-7|-|-|TRBV5-4
CASSRDEGRYEQYF
TGTGCCAGCAGCCGGGACGAGGGGCGCTACGAGCAGTACTTC
>TRBJ2-2|few|-|TRBV7-9
CASSPRGGELFF
TGTGCCAGCAGCCCCCGTGGCGGGGAGCTGTTTTTT
>TRBJ1-5|once|TRBD1|TRBV6-1
CASATGADQPQHF
TGTGCCAGCGCGACAGGGGCGGATCAGCCCCAGCATTTT
>TRBJ1-1|-|-|TRBV30
CASATAPRPFF
TGTGCCTCCGCGACCGCTCCAAGACCTTTCTTT
>TRBJ2-2|few|TRBD1|TRBV11-2
CASSSTGEWTGELFF
TGTGCCAGCAGCTCGACAGGGGAATGGACCGGGGAGCTGTTTTTT
>TRBJ2-5|-|-|TRBV5-1
CASSLTDRARETQYF
TGCGCCAGCAGCTTGACGGATCGGGCCCGGGAGACCCAGTACTTC
>TRBJ2-1|-|TRBD2|TRBV7-9
CASSLPLAGLGTEQFF
TGTGCCAGCAGCTTACCACTAGCGGGACTCGGGACTGAGCAGTTCTTC
>TRBJ2-5|once|-|TRBV6-1
CASSERFQETQYF
TGTGCCAGCAGTGAGCGCTTTCAAGAGACCCAGTACTTC
>TRBJ1-1|-|-|TRBV13
CASAMINTEAFF
TGTGCCAGCGCCATGATCAACACTGAAGCTTTCTTT
>TRBJ1-1|-|-|TRBV6-1
CASPGNTEAFF
TGTGCCAGTCCGGGGAACACTGAAGCTTTCTTT
>TRBJ1-2|-|TRBD1|TRBV19
CASMTGGSGYTF
TGTGCCAGTATGACAGGGGGGAGCGGCTACACCTTC
>TRBJ1-2|-|-|TRBV4-2
CASSQDWVRAGEDGYTF
TGTGCCAGCAGCCAAGATTGGGTCAGGGCAGGGGAAGATGGCTACACCTTC
>TRBJ2-7|-|-|TRBV4-1
CASSIGHPGGEQYF
TGCGCCAGCAGTATAGGACATCCCGGTGGCGAGCAGTACTTC
>TRBJ2-7|-|-|TRBV14
CASSQDLSPGYSYEQYF
TGTGCCAGCAGCCAAGATCTATCCCCAGGGTACTCCTACGAGCAGTACTTC
>TRBJ1-4|once|-|TRBV10-2
CASSGGHEGTATNEKLFF
TGCGCCAGCAGTGGGGGGCATGAGGGAACTGCAACTAATGAAAAACTGTTTTTT
>TRBJ2-1|-|-|TRBV19
CASTEGNYNEQFF
TGTGCCAGTACCGAGGGTAACTACAATGAGCAGTTCTTC
>TRBJ1-3|-|-|TRBV19
CASIPAGSTRNTIYF
TGTGCCAGTATACCGGCGGGCAGTACTAGAAACACCATATATTTT
>TRBJ2-7|-|TRBD2|TRBV5-1
CASSLYGEGAYEQYF
TGCGCCAGCAGCTTGTATGGGGAGGGAGCCTACGAGCAGTACTTC
>TRBJ2-5|-|TRBD1|TRBV4-2
CASSQEEGASETQYF
TGTGCCAGCAGCCAAGAAGAGGGGGCGTCGGAGACCCAGTACTTC
>TRBJ1-2|-|-|TRBV6-6
CASSYLAASPNYGYTF
TGTGCCAGCAGTTACTTGGCTGCCTCTCCTAACTATGGCTACACCTTC
>TRBJ1-3|medium-sized|-|TRBV7-3
CASSLSGGYGNTIYF
TGTGCCAGCAGCTTAAGCGGAGGGTATGGAAACACCATATATTTT